This T cell receptor (beta chain) originates from a study of T cell clonotyping in hematopoietic cell transplantation. This clone was recorded once. Stated time point: recipient sample about 28 days before transplant, after cytoreduction. Trimming took 4 bases from V and 3 from J, leaving 9 bases between them. The length of the CDR3 is 13 residues. Germline CDR1 and CDR2: MNHNY and SVGAGI (reference sequence). This table comes from immunoSEQ multiplex PCR, and its TCRdb copy is limited to in-frame clones, with some not included. The repertoire consists of 13,000 or so clones, with approximately 80% occurring once and the leading ten covering about 17%.

The origin of this receptor is a man aged 55 to 69 with acute myeloid leukemia. Some clones in this sample may be carry-over from other donors' samples. Sample: peripheral blood mononuclear cells, taken before stem cell transplant. The rearrangement joins TRBV6-6 to TRBJ1-1, with D possibly matching TRBD1 (5 bases). The CDR3: CASSSGLHTEAFF. CDR3 coding DNA: TGTGCCAGCAGTTCGGGACTCCACACTGAAGCTTTCTTT.